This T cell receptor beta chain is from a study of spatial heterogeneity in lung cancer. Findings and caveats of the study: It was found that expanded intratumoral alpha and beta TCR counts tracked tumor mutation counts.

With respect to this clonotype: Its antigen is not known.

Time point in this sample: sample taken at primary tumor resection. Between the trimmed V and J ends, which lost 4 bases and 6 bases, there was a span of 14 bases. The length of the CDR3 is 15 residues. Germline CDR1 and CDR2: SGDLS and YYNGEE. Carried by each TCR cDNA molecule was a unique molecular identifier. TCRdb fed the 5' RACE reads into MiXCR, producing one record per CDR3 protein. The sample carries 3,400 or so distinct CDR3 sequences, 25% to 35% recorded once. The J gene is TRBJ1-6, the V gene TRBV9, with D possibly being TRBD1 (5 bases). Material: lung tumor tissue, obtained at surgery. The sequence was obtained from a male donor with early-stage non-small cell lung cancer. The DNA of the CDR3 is TGTGCCAGCAGCTCGCTGGGGGTAGTTAATTCACCCCTCCACTTT. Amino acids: CASSSLGVVNSPLHF.